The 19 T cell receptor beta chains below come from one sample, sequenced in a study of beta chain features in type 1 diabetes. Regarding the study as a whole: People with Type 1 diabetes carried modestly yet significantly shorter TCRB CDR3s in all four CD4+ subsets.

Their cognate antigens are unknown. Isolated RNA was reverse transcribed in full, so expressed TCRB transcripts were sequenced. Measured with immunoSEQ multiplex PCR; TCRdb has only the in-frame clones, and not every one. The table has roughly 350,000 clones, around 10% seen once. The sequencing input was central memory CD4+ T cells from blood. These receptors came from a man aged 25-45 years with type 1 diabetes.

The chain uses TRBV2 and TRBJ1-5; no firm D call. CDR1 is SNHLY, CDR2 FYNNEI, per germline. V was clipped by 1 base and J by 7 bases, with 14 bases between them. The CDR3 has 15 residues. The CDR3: CASSEDGMYGQPQHF. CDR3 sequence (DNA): TGTGCCAGCAGTGAAGATGGGATGTACGGGCAGCCCCAGCATTTT.

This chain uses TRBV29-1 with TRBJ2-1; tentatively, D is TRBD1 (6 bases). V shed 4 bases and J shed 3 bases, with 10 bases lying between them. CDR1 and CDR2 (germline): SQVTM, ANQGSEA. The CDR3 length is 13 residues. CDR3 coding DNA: TGCAGCGTTGGAAGGGACAACTACAATGAGCAGTTCTTC. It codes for CSVGRDNYNEQFF.

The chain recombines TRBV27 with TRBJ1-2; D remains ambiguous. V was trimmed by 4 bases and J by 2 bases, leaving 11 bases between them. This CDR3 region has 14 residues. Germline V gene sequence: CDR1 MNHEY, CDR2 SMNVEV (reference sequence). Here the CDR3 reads CASSSPRKNYGYTF. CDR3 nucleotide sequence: TGTGCCAGCAGTTCACCGAGAAAAAACTATGGCTACACCTTC.

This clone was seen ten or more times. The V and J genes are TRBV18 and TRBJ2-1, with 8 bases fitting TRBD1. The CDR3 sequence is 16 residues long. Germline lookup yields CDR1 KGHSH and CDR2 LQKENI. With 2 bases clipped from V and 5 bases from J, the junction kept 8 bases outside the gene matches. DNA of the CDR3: TGTGCCAGCTCACCAGAAGAGGGACAGGTAAACAATGAGCAGTTCTTC. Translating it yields CASSPEEGQVNNEQFF.

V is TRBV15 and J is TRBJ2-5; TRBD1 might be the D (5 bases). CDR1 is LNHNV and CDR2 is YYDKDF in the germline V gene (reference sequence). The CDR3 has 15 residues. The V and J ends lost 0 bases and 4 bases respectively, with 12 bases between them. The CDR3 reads CATSRDRQGGETQYF. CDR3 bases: TGTGCCACCAGCAGAGATCGGCAGGGTGGAGAGACCCAGTACTTC.

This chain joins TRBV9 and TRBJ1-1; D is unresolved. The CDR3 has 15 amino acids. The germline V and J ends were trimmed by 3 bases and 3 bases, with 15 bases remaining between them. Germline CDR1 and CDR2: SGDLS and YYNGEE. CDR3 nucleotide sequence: TGTGCCAGCAGCGGACGTTCAGGAACATACACTGAAGCTTTCTTT. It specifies CASSGRSGTYTEAFF.

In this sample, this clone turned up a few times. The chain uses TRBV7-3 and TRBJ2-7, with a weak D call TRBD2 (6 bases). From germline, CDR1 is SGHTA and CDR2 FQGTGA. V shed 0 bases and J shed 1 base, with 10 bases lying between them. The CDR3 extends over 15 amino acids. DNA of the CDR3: TGTGCCAGCAGCTTAACGGAGGGAGGATCCTACGAGCAGTACTTC. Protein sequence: CASSLTEGGSYEQYF.

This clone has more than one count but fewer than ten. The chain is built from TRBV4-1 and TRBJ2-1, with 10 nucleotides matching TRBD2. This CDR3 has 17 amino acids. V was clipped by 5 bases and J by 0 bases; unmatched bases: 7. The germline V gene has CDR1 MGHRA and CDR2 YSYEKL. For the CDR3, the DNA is TGCGCCAGCAGCTCGGGGAGCGGGAGGGCCTCCTACAATGAGCAGTTCTTC. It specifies CASSSGSGRASYNEQFF.

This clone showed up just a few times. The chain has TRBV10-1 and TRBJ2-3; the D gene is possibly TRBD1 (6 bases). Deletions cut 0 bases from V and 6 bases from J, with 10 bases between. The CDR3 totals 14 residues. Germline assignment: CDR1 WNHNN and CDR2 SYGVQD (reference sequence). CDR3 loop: CASSESTGSDTQYF. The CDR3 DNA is TGCGCCAGCAGTGAGTCAACAGGGTCGGATACGCAGTATTTT.

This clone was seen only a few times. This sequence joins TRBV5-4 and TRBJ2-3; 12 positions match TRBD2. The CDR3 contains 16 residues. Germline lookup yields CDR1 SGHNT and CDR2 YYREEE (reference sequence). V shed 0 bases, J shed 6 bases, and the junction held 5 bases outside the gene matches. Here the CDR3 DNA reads TGTGCCAGCAGCTTGGCTAGCGGGAGGGCCAGTGATACGCAGTATTTT. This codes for CASSLASGRASDTQYF.

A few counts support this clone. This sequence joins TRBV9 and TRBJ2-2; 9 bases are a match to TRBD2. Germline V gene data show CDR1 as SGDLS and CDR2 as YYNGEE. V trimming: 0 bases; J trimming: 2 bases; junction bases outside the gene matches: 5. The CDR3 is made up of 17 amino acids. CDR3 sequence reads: CASSVVRLAGNTGELFF. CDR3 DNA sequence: TGTGCCAGCAGCGTAGTCCGCCTAGCGGGAAACACCGGGGAGCTGTTTTTT.

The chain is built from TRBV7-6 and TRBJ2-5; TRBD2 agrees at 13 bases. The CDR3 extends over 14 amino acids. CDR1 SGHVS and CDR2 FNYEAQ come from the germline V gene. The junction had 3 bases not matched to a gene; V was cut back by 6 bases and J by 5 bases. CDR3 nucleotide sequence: TGTGCCAGCAGGGGACTAGCGGGATCTGAGACCCAGTACTTC. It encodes CASRGLAGSETQYF.

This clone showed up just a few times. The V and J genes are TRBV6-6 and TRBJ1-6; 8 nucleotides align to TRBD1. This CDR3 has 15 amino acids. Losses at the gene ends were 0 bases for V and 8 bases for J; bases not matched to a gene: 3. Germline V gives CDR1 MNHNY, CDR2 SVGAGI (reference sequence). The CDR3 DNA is TGTGCCAGCAGTTACTCGGACAGGGTGGATTCACCCCTCCACTTT. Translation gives CASSYSDRVDSPLHF.

The CDR3 protein is CASRSGQGTYEQYF. CDR3 bases: TGTGCCAGCCGTAGCGGGCAAGGGACCTACGAGCAGTACTTC. The rearrangement joins TRBV13 to TRBJ2-7; 7 bases fit TRBD2. CDR3 length equals 14 residues. V gave up 8 bases and J gave up 2 bases; unmatched junction bases: 9. CDR1 PRHDT and CDR2 FYEKMQ come from the germline V gene (reference sequence).

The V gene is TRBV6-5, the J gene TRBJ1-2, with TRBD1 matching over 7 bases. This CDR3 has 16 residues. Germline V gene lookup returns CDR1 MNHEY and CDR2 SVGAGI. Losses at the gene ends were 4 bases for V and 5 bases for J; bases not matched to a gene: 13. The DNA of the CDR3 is TGTGCCAGCAGTTCCGCCCGGGCAGGGGGGGGATATGGCTACACCTTC. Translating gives CASSSARAGGGYGYTF.

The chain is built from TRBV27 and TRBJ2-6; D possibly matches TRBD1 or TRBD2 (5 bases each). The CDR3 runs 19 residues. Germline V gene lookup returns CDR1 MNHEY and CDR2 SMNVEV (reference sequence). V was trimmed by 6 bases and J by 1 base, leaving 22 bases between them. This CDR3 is CASRVDTGTDQSGANVLTF. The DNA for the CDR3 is TGTGCCAGCAGGGTAGATACCGGGACGGACCAGTCTGGGGCCAACGTCCTGACTTTC.

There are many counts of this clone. The CDR3 DNA reads TGCGCCAGCAGCTTGCATCCGACCTCTGAAGCTTTCTTT. This sequence encodes CASSLHPTSEAFF. V and J are TRBV5-1 and TRBJ1-1; D gene ambiguous. V was shortened by 1 base and J by 6 bases, with 10 bases between the two germline ends. CDR3 length: 13 residues. Per germline, CDR1 SGHRS and CDR2 YFSETQ.

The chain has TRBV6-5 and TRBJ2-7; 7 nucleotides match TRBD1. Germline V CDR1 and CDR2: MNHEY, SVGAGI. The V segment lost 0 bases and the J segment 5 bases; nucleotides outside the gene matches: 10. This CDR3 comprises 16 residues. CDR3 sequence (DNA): TGTGCCAGCAGTTACTCGGAAACAGGGGAATCCCACGAGCAGTACTTC. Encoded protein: CASSYSETGESHEQYF.

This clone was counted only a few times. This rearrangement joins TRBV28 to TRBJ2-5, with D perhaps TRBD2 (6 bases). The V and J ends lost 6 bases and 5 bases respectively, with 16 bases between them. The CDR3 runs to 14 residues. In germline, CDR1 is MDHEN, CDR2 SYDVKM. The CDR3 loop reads CASRLGAGRETQYF. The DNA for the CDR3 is TGTGCCAGCAGACTAGGGGCGGGACGGGAGACCCAGTACTTC.